This T cell receptor beta chain was sequenced during a study of blood T cell repertoires in COVID-19. In the study overall: Sample material is recorded as cDNA or gDNA derived from T cells, B-cell-depleted T cells, or PBMCs.

In the source study's methods: The authors estimated nucleated cell counts from reference gene primer amplification. TCRdb's table, derived via immunoSEQ multiplex PCR, lists solely in-frame clones and lacks some. V, J and clone size reflect that table, while D and trimming were determined from the DNA. The sample lists 20,000 to 30,000 clones; around nine tenths were seen once. This clone was seen a handful of times. The receptor comes from a man aged 45-65 years with active COVID-19. The specimen was peripheral blood.

The CDR3 protein is CASSTQWTPKTQYF. In nucleotides, the CDR3 is TGTGCCAGTAGTACGCAATGGACTCCCAAGACCCAGTACTTC. The chain employs TRBV19 and TRBJ2-5; TRBD2 is a possible D gene (5 bases). Between the trimmed V and J ends, which lost 4 bases and 6 bases, there was a span of 15 bases. The germline V gene has CDR1 LNHDA and CDR2 SQIVND (reference sequence). This CDR3 spans 14 amino acids. Full variable domain (rest looked up from reference TRBV19 and TRBJ2-5): DGGITQSPKYLFRKEGQNVTLSCEQNLNHDAMYWYRQDPGQGLRLIYYSQIVNDFQKGDIAEGYSVSREKKESFPLTVTSAQKNPTAFYLCASSTQWTPKTQYFGPGTRLLVL.